This TCR beta chain was recorded in a study of blood T cell repertoires in COVID-19. The length of the CDR3 is 14 residues. The germline gives CDR1 MNHEY, CDR2 SVGAGI. V shed 5 bases and J shed 1 base, with 10 bases lying between them. Clones were read by immunoSEQ multiplex PCR, and TCRdb kept only the in-frame ones, dropping some. Of roughly 180,000 clones in the sample, over 80% were seen once. This TCR came from a woman in her 40s with COVID-19, enrolled during active disease. The sample taken for sequencing was peripheral blood. The rearrangement joins TRBV6-5 to TRBJ2-3, with TRBD1 as a possible D gene (6 bases). CDR3 in amino acids: CASSPRTGTDTQYF. As DNA, the CDR3 is TGTGCCAGCAGTCCCCGGACAGGCACAGATACGCAGTATTTT.